These 15 T cell receptor beta chains were sequenced from one sample in a study of glioma-infiltrating T cells after dendritic cell vaccination. Method: immunoSEQ multiplex PCR; TCRdb's copy keeps in-frame clones and lacks some. The data contain under 70,000 clones, roughly four fifths of them singletons. The sample here was blood, taken before dendritic cell vaccination. The source is a human donor with glioblastoma.

V usage is TRBV9 and J usage is TRBJ1-2; 10 positions match TRBD1. Trimming took 6 bases from V and 8 from J; bases not matched to a gene: 7. Germline CDR1 reads SGDLS; CDR2 reads YYNGEE. CDR3 length: 13 residues. This CDR3 reads CASKRDRGGGYTF. CDR3 DNA: TGTGCCAGCAAAAGGGACAGGGGAGGAGGCTACACCTTC. The whole variable domain, remainder taken from reference TRBV9 and TRBJ1-2, is DSGVTQTPKHLITATGQRVTLRCSPRSGDLSVYWYQQSLDQGLQFLIQYYNGEERAKGNILERFSAQQFPDLHSELNLSSLELGDSALYFCASKRDRGGGYTFGSGTRLTVV.

This chain joins TRBV7-8 and TRBJ2-7; D may be TRBD1 (8 bases). The CDR3 is made up of 16 amino acids. The V gene's germline CDR1 is SGHVS and CDR2 FQNEAQ. V dropped 1 base and J dropped 4 bases, with 17 bases sitting between them. CDR3 sequence (DNA): TGTGCCAGCAGCTTAGGCGGGAGACAGGGGTTATACGAGCAGTACTTC. Protein: CASSLGGRQGLYEQYF.

The chain is built from TRBV5-6 and TRBJ2-7; the D gene is possibly TRBD2 (6 bases). Trimming took 6 bases from V and 0 from J, leaving 19 bases between them. The germline CDR1 and CDR2 sequences are SGHDT and YYEEEE. This CDR3 is 16 amino acids long. The CDR3 coding sequence is TGTGCCAGCACACTAGGACTGGAGGGGATCTCCTACGAGCAGTACTTC. It is translated as CASTLGLEGISYEQYF. The complete variable domain, with remaining parts taken from reference TRBV5-6 and TRBJ2-7, reads DAGVTQSPTHLIKTRGQQVTLRCSPKSGHDTVSWYQQALGQGPQFIFQYYEEEERQRGNFPDRFSGHQFPNYSSELNVNALLLGDSALYLCASTLGLEGISYEQYFGPGTRLTVT.

This chain uses TRBV10-2 with TRBJ2-7, with 9 bases aligning to TRBD1. The CDR3 extends over 13 amino acids. V gave up 8 bases and J gave up 4 bases; unmatched junction bases: 6. Germline V gene sequence: CDR1 WSHSY, CDR2 SAAADI. The CDR3 loop reads CASGQGKWYEQYF. The CDR3 nucleotides read TGCGCCAGCGGACAGGGGAAGTGGTACGAGCAGTACTTC.

The chain is built from TRBV7-2 and TRBJ2-5; D gene ambiguous. The CDR3 runs 15 residues. Germline V gene data show CDR1 as SGHTA and CDR2 as FQGNSA. V lost 4 bases and J lost 4, with 16 bases in between. This CDR3 reads CASSSTSTEGETQYF. CDR3 in DNA: TGTGCCAGCAGCTCCACAAGCACAGAAGGAGAGACCCAGTACTTC.

J is TRBJ2-3 and V is TRBV30; the match to TRBD1 covers 7 bases. There are 17 residues in the CDR3. Germline V gives CDR1 GTSNPN, CDR2 SVGIG (reference sequence). V lost 1 base to trimming and J lost 2 bases; unmatched junction nucleotides: 12. The DNA for the CDR3 is TGTGCCTGGAGTGGGGCCCAACAGGGGTGGGACACAGATACGCAGTATTTT. It yields the protein CAWSGAQQGWDTDTQYF.

This chain connects TRBV6-1 to TRBJ1-2; 9 nucleotides match TRBD1. V dropped 6 bases and J dropped 4; count of bases not matched to a gene: 6. Germline assignment: CDR1 MNHNS and CDR2 SASEGT. The CDR3 contains 14 residues. The DNA of the CDR3 is TGTGCCAGCAGGACGGACAGGGGAGTCTATGGCTACACCTTC. It yields the protein CASRTDRGVYGYTF.

This chain links TRBV27 with TRBJ1-2; TRBD1 is a possible D gene (5 bases). V shed 3 bases and J shed 4 bases, with 12 bases lying between them. CDR3 length: 14 residues. Germline V gene data show CDR1 as MNHEY and CDR2 as SMNVEV (reference sequence). CDR3 loop: CASSFSGHPYGYTF. CDR3 in DNA: TGTGCCAGCAGTTTTTCAGGGCATCCCTATGGCTACACCTTC.

This rearrangement joins TRBV2 to TRBJ1-5, with D maybe TRBD1 (6 bases). This CDR3 is 14 amino acids long. V lost 6 bases, J lost 4 bases, and 13 bases lay in between. CDR1 SNHLY and CDR2 FYNNEI come from the germline V gene. The CDR3 sequence: CASSVGQRNQPQHF. Here the CDR3 DNA reads TGTGCCAGCAGCGTCGGACAGAGGAATCAGCCCCAGCATTTT.

This chain joins TRBV6-1 and TRBJ2-7, with 7 bases matching TRBD1. CDR3 length: 14 amino acids. V gave up 6 bases and J gave up 5 bases; unmatched junction bases: 10. CDR1 is MNHNS and CDR2 is SASEGT in the germline V gene. The CDR3 bases are TGTGCCAGCAGACCTTCCGGGACAGATGACGAGCAGTACTTC. Translated: CASRPSGTDDEQYF.

The rearrangement uses TRBV27 and TRBJ1-6; 9 bases are shared with TRBD1. The CDR3 has 14 residues. After removal of 6 bases from V and 10 bases from J, the junction contained 7 bases not matched to a gene. Germline CDR1 MNHEY, CDR2 SMNVEV (reference sequence). CDR3 sequence: CASSYTGGVSPLHF. The CDR3 coding sequence is TGTGCCAGCAGCTACACAGGGGGCGTGTCACCCCTCCACTTT.

This clone was found a few times. CDR3 protein: CASSLDRVNTGELFF. The CDR3 DNA reads as TGTGCCAGCAGCTTGGACAGGGTCAACACCGGGGAGCTGTTTTTT. The chain employs TRBV7-2 and TRBJ2-2; 8 bases fit TRBD1. The CDR3 consists of 15 residues. J lost 2 bases, V lost 3 bases, and 2 bases had no gene match. Germline V gene sequence: CDR1 SGHTA, CDR2 FQGNSA.

This chain links TRBV19 with TRBJ1-6; the D is unclear. The ends were cut back, 5 bases at V and 10 bases at J, with 15 bases in the middle. CDR1 and CDR2 from the germline V gene are LNHDA and SQIVND (reference sequence). There are 14 residues in the CDR3. CDR3 nucleotide sequence: TGTGCCAGTAGTTGGAGGGTCGTTGGATCACCCCTCCACTTT. Encoded protein: CASSWRVVGSPLHF.

This chain joins TRBV5-1 and TRBJ2-5; no definite D call. Matching the DNA end better, TRBJ2-7 makes the J call doubtful. The length of the CDR3 is 14 residues. Germline CDR1 and CDR2: SGHRS and YFSETQ. CDR3 amino acids: CASSFTFSSYEQYF. CDR3 coding DNA: TGCGCCAGCAGCTTCACGTTTAGCTCCTACGAGCAGTACTTC.

Only a few counts were recorded for this clone. The chain carries TRBV27 and TRBJ1-4; no reliable D call. The germline CDR1 and CDR2 sequences are MNHEY and SMNVEV (reference sequence). This CDR3 spans 15 amino acids. The V and J ends lost 0 bases and 10 bases respectively, with 15 bases between them. The CDR3 sequence is CASSLSGSSIGKLFF. Written as DNA, the CDR3 is TGTGCCAGCAGTTTATCGGGCAGTTCTATAGGAAAACTGTTTTTT.